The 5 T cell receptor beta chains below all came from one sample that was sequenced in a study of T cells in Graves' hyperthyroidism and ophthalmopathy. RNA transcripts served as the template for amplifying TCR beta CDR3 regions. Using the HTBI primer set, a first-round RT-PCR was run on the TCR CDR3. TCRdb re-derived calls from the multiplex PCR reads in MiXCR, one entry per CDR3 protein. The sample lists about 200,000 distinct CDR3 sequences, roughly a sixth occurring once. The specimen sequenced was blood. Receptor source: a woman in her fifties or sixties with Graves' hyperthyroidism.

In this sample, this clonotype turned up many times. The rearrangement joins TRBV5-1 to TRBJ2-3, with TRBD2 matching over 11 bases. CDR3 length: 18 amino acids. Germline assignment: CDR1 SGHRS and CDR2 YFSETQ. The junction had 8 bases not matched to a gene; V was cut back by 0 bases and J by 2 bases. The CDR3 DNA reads TGCGCCAGCAGCTTGGAGCCCGGGACTAGCGGATTCACAGATACGCAGTATTTT. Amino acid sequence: CASSLEPGTSGFTDTQYF.

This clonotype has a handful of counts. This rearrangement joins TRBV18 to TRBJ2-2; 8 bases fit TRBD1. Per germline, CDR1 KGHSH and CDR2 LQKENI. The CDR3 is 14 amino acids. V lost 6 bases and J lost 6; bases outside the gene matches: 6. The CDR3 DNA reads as TGTGCCAGCTCCCGGACAGGGTCCCCCGGGGAGCTGTTTTTT. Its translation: CASSRTGSPGELFF.

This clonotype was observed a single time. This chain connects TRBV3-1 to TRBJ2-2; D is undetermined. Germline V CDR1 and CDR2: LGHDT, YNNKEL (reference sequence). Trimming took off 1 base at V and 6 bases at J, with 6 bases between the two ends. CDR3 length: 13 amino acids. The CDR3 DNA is TGTGCCAGCAGCCAAGTACGGGCCGGGGAGCTGTTTTTT. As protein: CASSQVRAGELFF.

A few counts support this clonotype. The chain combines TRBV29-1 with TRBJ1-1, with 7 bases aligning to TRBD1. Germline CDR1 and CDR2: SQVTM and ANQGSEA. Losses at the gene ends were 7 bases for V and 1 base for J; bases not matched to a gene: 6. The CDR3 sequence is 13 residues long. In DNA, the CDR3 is TGCAGCGCCCGCCCAGGGGGGAACACTGAAGCTTTCTTT. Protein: CSARPGGNTEAFF.

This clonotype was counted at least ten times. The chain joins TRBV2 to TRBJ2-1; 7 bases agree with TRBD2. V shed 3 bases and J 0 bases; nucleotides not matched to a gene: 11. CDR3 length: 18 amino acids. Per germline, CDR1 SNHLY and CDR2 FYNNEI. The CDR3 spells CASSDPKDGRSSYNEQFF. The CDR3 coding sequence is TGTGCCAGCAGTGATCCCAAAGACGGGAGGAGCTCCTACAATGAGCAGTTCTTC.